These 13 T cell receptor beta chains came from one sample sequenced in a study of shared T cell receptors in the human thymus. Clones were read by immunoSEQ multiplex PCR, and TCRdb kept only the in-frame ones, dropping some. The sample consists of about 660,000 clones, approximately 88% of them appearing once. The same sample was also studied in work on human thymus T cells.

Sequenced material: thymocytes. These receptors were taken from a boy in the first two years of life with a congenital heart defect.

The chain uses TRBV19 and TRBJ2-1, with 11 nucleotides matching TRBD1. From germline, CDR1 is LNHDA and CDR2 SQIVND (reference sequence). Unmatched junction bases numbered 8, after V lost 7 bases and J lost 9 bases. The CDR3 covers 14 residues. The CDR3 loop reads CASIPDRGPGEQFF. The CDR3 nucleotides read TGTGCCAGTATTCCGGACAGGGGGCCTGGTGAGCAGTTCTTC.

The V call is TRBV7-2, the J call TRBJ2-7; 9 nucleotides line up with TRBD1. Germline V gives CDR1 SGHTA, CDR2 FQGNSA. J was trimmed by 3 bases and V by 3 bases; bases with no gene match: 6. CDR3 length: 15 residues. The CDR3 DNA reads TGTGCCAGCAGCTTGGGAGAGGGACAGGGCTACGAGCAGTACTTC. It specifies CASSLGEGQGYEQYF.

The chain combines TRBV28 with TRBJ2-7; TRBD1 agrees at 7 bases. Per the germline V gene, CDR1 is MDHEN and CDR2 is SYDVKM. This CDR3 region has 15 residues. V was pared by 4 bases and J by 2 bases, with 8 bases of the junction left unmatched. The CDR3 DNA sequence: TGTGCCAGCAGTTGGGCCCGACAGGGAGCCTACGAGCAGTACTTC. This gives the protein CASSWARQGAYEQYF.

CDR3 DNA: TGTGCCAGTACCGACAGGGGGCGAAACACTGAAGCTTTCTTT. Translated: CASTDRGRNTEAFF. The chain links TRBV6-1 to TRBJ1-1; 10 positions match TRBD1. The V and J ends lost 9 bases and 2 bases, in that order; junction bases with no gene match: 6. Germline V lookup: CDR1 MNHNS, CDR2 SASEGT. The CDR3 runs to 14 residues.

The chain combines TRBV28 with TRBJ1-5, with TRBD1 matching 8 bases. Germline CDR1 MDHEN, CDR2 SYDVKM. The CDR3 is 17 amino acids. The J segment lost 7 bases and the V segment lost 3 bases, leaving 14 bases of the junction unmatched. The CDR3 is CASSFRGEGQGGQPQHF. The CDR3 DNA reads TGTGCCAGCAGTTTTAGGGGAGAAGGACAGGGCGGGCAGCCCCAGCATTTT.

For this clone: At the DNA level, this CDR3 is encoded by other sequences in the same sample as well. The chain recombines TRBV15 with TRBJ1-4; 7 bases line up with TRBD1. Looked up from germline, CDR1 is LNHNV and CDR2 is YYDKDF (reference sequence). V was pared by 1 base and J by 7 bases, with 3 bases of the junction left unmatched. The CDR3 spans 14 residues. The CDR3 nucleotides read TGTGCCACCAGCAGAGGACAGGGCGGTGAAAAACTGTTTTTT. Amino acid sequence: CATSRGQGGEKLFF.

The V and J genes are TRBV2 and TRBJ2-7; a weak D match, TRBD2 (6 bases). V was clipped by 1 base and J by 0 bases, with 10 bases between them. The length of the CDR3 is 15 residues. Per the germline V gene, CDR1 is SNHLY and CDR2 is FYNNEI. CDR3 sequence (DNA): TGTGCCAGCAGTGAAGGACTAGGTTTCTCCTACGAGCAGTACTTC. Amino acid sequence: CASSEGLGFSYEQYF.

The chain uses TRBV5-6 and TRBJ2-1; TRBD1 matches 7 bases. Germline trimming cut 3 bases from V and 3 bases from J; bases unmatched to any gene: 3. CDR1 is SGHDT, CDR2 YYEEEE, per germline. This CDR3 spans 14 amino acids. The CDR3 spells CASSSGQVYNEQFF. DNA of the CDR3: TGTGCCAGCAGCTCTGGACAGGTCTACAATGAGCAGTTCTTC.

This clone was counted a single time. The rearrangement joins TRBV29-1 to TRBJ2-3; 10 bases line up with TRBD2. With 7 bases clipped from V and 0 bases from J, the junction kept 7 bases outside the gene matches. Per germline, CDR1 SQVTM and CDR2 ANQGSEA. The CDR3 has 15 amino acids. Written as DNA, the CDR3 is TGCAGCGGGCAACTAGCGGGACTTAGCACAGATACGCAGTATTTT. This sequence encodes CSGQLAGLSTDTQYF.

This chain uses TRBV6-5 with TRBJ2-1, with TRBD2 as a possible D gene (6 bases). V was clipped by 0 bases and J by 0 bases, with 9 bases between them. Looked up from germline, CDR1 is MNHEY and CDR2 is SVGAGI. The CDR3 contains 16 residues. CDR3 in DNA: TGTGCCAGCAGTTACTCGATCGGGAGCTCCTACAATGAGCAGTTCTTC. This sequence encodes CASSYSIGSSYNEQFF.

This clone was counted only a few times. The V call is TRBV9, the J call TRBJ1-2; 10 bases are shared with TRBD1. This CDR3 spans 15 amino acids. Germline CDR1 reads SGDLS; CDR2 reads YYNGEE. V dropped 3 bases and J dropped 2; count of bases not matched to a gene: 4. CDR3 sequence reads: CASSAETGGNYGYTF. The CDR3 DNA sequence: TGTGCCAGCAGCGCTGAGACAGGGGGCAACTATGGCTACACCTTC. Filled out from reference TRBV9 and TRBJ1-2, the complete variable domain reads DSGVTQTPKHLITATGQRVTLRCSPRSGDLSVYWYQQSLDQGLQFLIQYYNGEERAKGNILERFSAQQFPDLHSELNLSSLELGDSALYFCASSAETGGNYGYTFGSGTRLTVV.

This clone showed up just once. The V gene is TRBV28, the J gene TRBJ2-7, with D perhaps TRBD2 (5 bases). This CDR3 is built from 14 residues. Germline assignment: CDR1 MDHEN and CDR2 SYDVKM. The V end was cut by 5 bases, the J end by 1 base, with 12 bases between. This CDR3 reads CASSEGGSSYEQYF. In nucleotides, the CDR3 is TGTGCCAGCAGTGAGGGCGGGTCGTCCTACGAGCAGTACTTC.

The chain links TRBV6-5 to TRBJ2-7; D might be TRBD2 (6 bases). Germline values: CDR1 MNHEY, CDR2 SVGAGI. This CDR3 is built from 13 residues. V shed 7 bases and J shed 5 bases, with 15 bases lying between them. The CDR3 DNA reads TGTGCCAGCACCCACCCGGGAGTTAACGAGCAGTACTTC. Its translation: CASTHPGVNEQYF.